These 26 T cell receptor beta chains were all obtained from the same sample, sequenced in a study of T cells after yellow fever vaccination. MiXCR, run by TCRdb on the 5' RACE reads, gives a single entry per CDR3 protein. Of over 45,000 distinct CDR3 sequences listed, approximately 6.1% are singletons. Material: PBMCs, either bulk or a sorted T-cell subset (CD4+, CD8+, memory, or dextramer-sorted; not recorded which), obtained on the day of the yellow fever booster vaccination. The receptors shown here come from a man younger than 35 who received the YFV17D yellow fever vaccine.

This clonotype was seen more than once but under ten times. The rearrangement links TRBV11-3 to TRBJ1-1; TRBD1 agrees at 7 bases. There are 15 residues in the CDR3. The trim removed 2 bases at V and 3 bases at J, leaving 6 bases unmatched. Germline CDR1 is SGHNT and CDR2 is YENEEA. The CDR3 DNA reads TGTGCCAGCAGCTTACGGGCAGGGGGGGACACTGAAGCTTTCTTT. Residues: CASSLRAGGDTEAFF.

The table lists this clonotype with many counts. The V gene is TRBV29-1, the J gene TRBJ2-3; the D gene is possibly TRBD2 (6 bases). Germline V gene lookup returns CDR1 SQVTM and CDR2 ANQGSEA. V was cut by 2 bases and J by 7 bases, with 16 bases left in between. The CDR3 consists of 14 residues. The CDR3 here is CSVEPPLARNTQYF. DNA of the CDR3: TGCAGCGTTGAACCCCCCCTAGCGAGGAATACGCAGTATTTT.

This rearrangement joins TRBV4-1 to TRBJ1-3; no clear D gene. The CDR3 covers 13 residues. The V gene's germline CDR1 is MGHRA and CDR2 YSYEKL. V shed 6 bases and J shed 2 bases, with 8 bases lying between them. CDR3 nucleotides: TGCGCCAGCAGTAAGGAGGCTGGAAACACCATATATTTT. Translating it yields CASSKEAGNTIYF.

This clonotype was seen at least ten times. This CDR3 reads CASSLGSGSSEAFF. Here the CDR3 DNA reads TGTGCCAGCAGCTTAGGTTCGGGGTCATCGGAAGCTTTCTTT. The chain employs TRBV7-9 and TRBJ1-1; D unresolved. The CDR3 runs 14 residues. V gave up 1 base and J gave up 8 bases, with 14 bases separating them. The germline V gene encodes CDR1 SEHNR and CDR2 FQNEAQ (reference sequence). Full variable domain (outside the CDR3, taken from reference TRBV7-9 and TRBJ1-1): DTGVSQNPRHKITKRGQNVTFRCDPISEHNRLYWYRQTLGQGPEFLTYFQNEAQLEKSRLLSDRFSAERPKGSFSTLEIQRTEQGDSAMYLCASSLGSGSSEAFFGQGTRLTVV.

This clonotype was observed many times. V is TRBV5-1 and J is TRBJ2-1; weak D call: TRBD2 (6 bases). Trimming cost V 5 bases and J 5 bases, with 14 bases left between them. CDR1 SGHRS and CDR2 YFSETQ come from the germline V gene. The CDR3 has 14 residues. The CDR3 region is CASRYKGGDNEQFF. In DNA, the CDR3 is TGCGCCAGCAGATACAAAGGAGGGGACAATGAGCAGTTCTTC.

This clonotype was found many times. This chain links TRBV7-9 with TRBJ2-5; D is undetermined. The ends were cut back, 4 bases at V and 5 bases at J, with 20 bases in the middle. This CDR3 spans 16 amino acids. The germline V gene encodes CDR1 SEHNR and CDR2 FQNEAQ (reference sequence). In DNA form, the CDR3 reads TGTGCCAGCAGCTCACCAACTGGCCCGGCGAGGGAGACCCAGTACTTC. Translation: CASSSPTGPARETQYF.

Comments on this clonotype: This may come from a read error, since a much larger clone is one base off. This rearrangement joins TRBV7-9 to TRBJ2-3; TRBD2 matches at 8 bases. V lost 5 bases to trimming and J lost 2 bases; unmatched junction nucleotides: 9. Germline lookup yields CDR1 SEHNR and CDR2 FQNEAQ (reference sequence). The CDR3 is 16 residues long. CDR3 sequence: CASSALRGGLTDTQYF. Here the CDR3 DNA reads TGTGCCAGCAGCGCCCTCCGCGGGGGGCTCACAGATACGCAGTATTTT.

This clonotype was found many times. The chain recombines TRBV4-3 with TRBJ1-4; D uncertain. The length of the CDR3 is 13 residues. Trimming left V 0 bases short and J 6 bases short, with 5 bases between. Per the germline V gene, CDR1 is LGHNA and CDR2 is YSLEER. The CDR3 DNA reads TGCGCCAGCAGCCAAGAGGTAGATGAAAAACTGTTTTTT. This gives the protein CASSQEVDEKLFF.

This clonotype occurred many times. The chain uses TRBV5-1 and TRBJ1-1; 8 nucleotides match TRBD1. The CDR3 is made up of 17 amino acids. V gave up 2 bases and J gave up 1 base; unmatched junction bases: 10. The germline CDR1 and CDR2 sequences are SGHRS and YFSETQ. The CDR3 loop is CASSFIGGTGPNTEAFF. CDR3 coding DNA: TGCGCCAGCAGCTTTATTGGAGGGACAGGACCGAACACTGAAGCTTTCTTT.

This rearrangement joins TRBV3-1 to TRBJ2-5, with TRBD2 matching 7 bases. V was clipped by 1 base and J by 4 bases; unmatched bases: 6. The germline gives CDR1 LGHDT, CDR2 YNNKEL (reference sequence). The CDR3 extends over 15 amino acids. The chain's CDR3 is CASSQGAGVGETQYF. The CDR3 region has the DNA TGTGCCAGCAGCCAAGGCGCGGGGGTTGGAGAGACCCAGTACTTC.

At least ten counts were recorded for this clonotype. The V and J genes are TRBV12-3 or TRBV12-4 and TRBJ2-7, with TRBD1 matching over 11 bases. The CDR3 loop spans 13 amino acids. V was clipped by 4 bases and J by 6 bases; unmatched bases: 2. The CDR3 coding sequence is TGTGCCAGCAGTTCCGGGACAGGGGGCGAGCAGTACGTC. Translating gives CASSSGTGGEQYV.

This clonotype was detected a few times. The chain couples TRBV11-2 to TRBJ1-4; D uncertain. Trimming removed 3 bases at V and 7 bases at J, with 9 bases between. The CDR3 runs to 13 residues. Looked up from germline, CDR1 is SGHAT and CDR2 is FQNNGV. In nucleotides, the CDR3 is TGTGCCAGCAGCTTCGCTAACCCTGAAAAACTGTTTTTT. Its protein is CASSFANPEKLFF.

This clonotype came up many times. The chain carries TRBV9 and TRBJ1-1; D call uncertain. Germline-derived CDR1 and CDR2 are SGDLS and YYNGEE. Trimming left V 0 bases short and J 3 bases short, with 6 bases between. This CDR3 has 13 amino acids. The CDR3 protein is CASSVAGDTEAFF. Here the CDR3 DNA reads TGTGCCAGCAGCGTAGCGGGTGACACTGAAGCTTTCTTT.

The chain couples TRBV5-1 to TRBJ1-2, with D hard to call. Germline V gives CDR1 SGHRS, CDR2 YFSETQ. CDR3 size: 17 residues. The V and J ends lost 5 bases and 2 bases respectively, with 22 bases between them. CDR3 in DNA: TGCGCCAGCAGGCCACCCCTTATACAGTCCAACAACTATGGCTACACCTTC. Residues: CASRPPLIQSNNYGYTF.

At least ten counts were recorded for this clonotype. The chain couples TRBV6-6 to TRBJ1-1; no firm D call. Trimming removed 6 bases at V and 0 bases at J, with 8 bases between. Germline CDR1 and CDR2: MNHNY and SVGAGI (reference sequence). This CDR3 contains 13 residues. In nucleotides, the CDR3 is TGTGCCAGCAGACCGCCGATGAACACTGAAGCTTTCTTT. It specifies CASRPPMNTEAFF.

Many counts were recorded for this clonotype. V usage is TRBV7-2 and J usage is TRBJ2-3; 8 bases fit TRBD2. Losses at the gene ends were 4 bases for V and 0 bases for J; bases not matched to a gene: 6. The germline V gene encodes CDR1 SGHTA and CDR2 FQGNSA. The length of the CDR3 is 16 residues. This CDR3 is CASSSLLAASTDTQYF. CDR3 sequence (DNA): TGTGCCAGCAGCTCCTTACTAGCGGCGAGCACAGATACGCAGTATTTT.

At least ten counts were recorded for this clonotype. The CDR3 bases are TGCGCCAGCACCTTAAGGAACAGGGAGACTGAAGCTTTCTTT. Protein: CASTLRNRETEAFF. The chain uses TRBV4-3 and TRBJ1-1; D is possibly TRBD1 (6 bases). The CDR3 has 14 amino acids. Deletions cut 7 bases from V and 5 bases from J, with 17 bases between. Per germline, CDR1 LGHNA and CDR2 YSLEER.

This chain links TRBV12-3 or TRBV12-4 with TRBJ2-5; D gene unclear. V was pared by 6 bases and J by 3 bases, with 14 bases between. This CDR3 spans 14 amino acids. The CDR3 region is CASRSSKVEETQYF. The CDR3 DNA sequence: TGTGCCAGCAGATCCTCAAAAGTGGAAGAGACCCAGTACTTC.

There are a few counts of this clonotype. The V gene is TRBV19, the J gene TRBJ2-7, with unresolved D. In germline, CDR1 is LNHDA, CDR2 SQIVND (reference sequence). V was clipped by 6 bases and J by 0 bases, with 3 bases between them. The CDR3 consists of 11 residues. The CDR3 is CASRDSYEQYF. CDR3 DNA: TGTGCCAGTAGGGACTCCTACGAGCAGTACTTC.

This clonotype was seen only a few times. The chain couples TRBV4-3 to TRBJ2-3, with D maybe TRBD1 (5 bases). The CDR3 has 18 residues. CDR1 LGHNA and CDR2 YSLEER come from the germline V gene. V dropped 0 bases and J dropped 2 bases, with 18 bases sitting between them. The CDR3 spells CASSQESAGSPATDTQYF. The CDR3, as DNA: TGCGCCAGCAGCCAAGAGAGTGCAGGGTCACCAGCCACAGATACGCAGTATTTT.

In this sample, this clonotype turned up many times. The V and J genes are TRBV6-5 and TRBJ1-1; 8 bases are a match to TRBD1. After removal of 5 bases from V and 4 bases from J, the junction contained 9 bases not matched to a gene. The germline CDR1 and CDR2 sequences are MNHEY and SVGAGI. The CDR3 is made up of 15 amino acids. DNA of the CDR3: TGTGCCAGCAGTCCACTCCAGGGGGCAGGCACTGAAGCTTTCTTT. It codes for CASSPLQGAGTEAFF.

This clonotype was detected many times. This chain links TRBV12-3 or TRBV12-4 with TRBJ2-6, with D perhaps matching TRBD1 (5 bases). The V end was cut by 6 bases, the J end by 1 base, with 10 bases between. The CDR3 runs 15 residues. The CDR3 loop reads CASSLRQSGANVLTF. CDR3 in DNA: TGTGCCAGCAGCCTGAGACAGTCTGGGGCCAACGTCCTGACTTTC.

The gene calls are TRBV7-2 and TRBJ2-1; 8 bases agree with TRBD1. Germline CDR1 reads SGHTA; CDR2 reads FQGNSA. The CDR3 length is 15 residues. With 7 bases clipped from V and 4 bases from J, the junction kept 9 bases outside the gene matches. The CDR3 DNA follows: TGTGCCAGCAACCCCTGGGACAGGCCATACAATGAGCAGTTCTTC. Protein sequence: CASNPWDRPYNEQFF.

This clonotype turned up a few times. The chain employs TRBV7-9 and TRBJ2-3; D call uncertain. This CDR3 spans 12 amino acids. Between the trimmed V and J ends, which lost 11 bases and 8 bases, there was a span of 17 bases. CDR1 is SEHNR, CDR2 FQNEAQ, per germline (reference sequence). CDR3: CAGWRGLGTQYF. In nucleotides, the CDR3 is TGTGCCGGGTGGCGTGGCTTAGGTACGCAGTATTTT.

Many counts were recorded for this clonotype. CDR3 sequence: CATSGGQVPGELFF. CDR3 nucleotide sequence: TGTGCCACCAGCGGCGGGCAGGTTCCCGGGGAGCTGTTTTTT. The chain has TRBV15 and TRBJ2-2; D possibly corresponds to TRBD2 (5 bases). Per germline, CDR1 LNHNV and CDR2 YYDKDF (reference sequence). Trimming shortened V by 5 bases and J by 6 bases, and 13 bases separated the two germline ends. This CDR3 is built from 14 residues.

At least ten counts were recorded for this clonotype. The rearrangement links TRBV20-1 to TRBJ2-1, with a tentative D call TRBD2 (5 bases). Germline V gene lookup returns CDR1 DFQATT and CDR2 SNEGSKA (reference sequence). The CDR3 length is 12 residues. Trimming pared 0 bases from V and 8 bases from J, leaving 8 bases between. CDR3 loop: CSAREAVHEQFF. For the CDR3, the DNA is TGCAGTGCTAGAGAAGCGGTCCATGAGCAGTTCTTC.